These T cell receptor beta chains were read from a single sample in a study of blood T cell repertoires in COVID-19. The method was immunoSEQ multiplex PCR; TCRdb's version includes in-frame clones alone and lacks a portion of them. Found here are 200,000 to 300,000 clones, 82% of them singletons; the top ten hold around an eighth. Sequenced input: peripheral blood. Receptors were obtained from a woman in her fifties or sixties with active or convalescent COVID-19. Each CDR3 is given with its conserved first and last residue. The order of the fields is D gene, V gene, J gene, clone size, CDR3 DNA, CDR3 protein. The D gene is left open where the match is weak. A clone size is listed for some rows: how often the clone was seen (once, few, many), or a class if it is expanded.

>TRBD2|TRBV2|TRBJ2-3|-
TGTGCCAGCAGTGAGTCCGGGACTAGTGCGGATACGCAGTATTTT
CASSESGTSADTQYF
>-|TRBV10-3|TRBJ1-6|-
TGTGCCATCAGCGCGGGAGATTCACCCCTCCACTTT
CAISAGDSPLHF
>-|TRBV18|TRBJ2-2|-
TGTGCCAGCTCACAACAGGGTTCCGGGGAGCTGTTTTTT
CASSQQGSGELFF
>-|TRBV7-3|TRBJ1-2|-
TGTGCCAGCAGCTTAAAGTCAGGGACAGGCTACACCTTC
CASSLKSGTGYTF
>TRBD1|TRBV11-2|TRBJ1-2|-
TGTGCCAGCAGCTTAGTCCAGGGGGACTATGGCTACACCTTC
CASSLVQGDYGYTF
>TRBD1|TRBV14|TRBJ1-1|-
TGTGCCAGCAGCCAGCTCACAGGGGCCGTGAACACTGAAGCTTTCTTT
CASSQLTGAVNTEAFF
>-|TRBV12-5|TRBJ2-7|-
TGTGCTAGTGCTTATCCAGGGACATTCTCCTACGAGCAGTACTTC
CASAYPGTFSYEQYF
>-|TRBV18|TRBJ1-2|-
TGTGCCAGCTCACCACAGGGAGTGAACAACTATGGCTACACCTTC
CASSPQGVNNYGYTF
>-|TRBV27|TRBJ1-6|few
TGTGCCAGCAGTGGCAGGGTGTCACCCCTCCACTTT
CASSGRVSPLHF
>-|TRBV6-5|TRBJ1-4|-
TGTGCCAGCAGTAGAAAGGGAGCAACTAATGAAAAACTGTTTTTT
CASSRKGATNEKLFF
>-|TRBV7-9|TRBJ1-4|-
TGTGCCAGCAGCTTGGACAGTCCCGGTGTTGGTGAAAAACTGTTTTTT
CASSLDSPGVGEKLFF
>TRBD2|TRBV7-2|TRBJ2-7|-
TGTGCCAGCAGCTTAGCTGGGGGACTAGCTTACGAGCAGTACTTC
CASSLAGGLAYEQYF
>-|TRBV7-9|TRBJ1-1|-
TGTGCCAGCAGCGCTAGGGGCTCGAACACTGAAGCTTTCTTT
CASSARGSNTEAFF
>TRBD1|TRBV4-1|TRBJ1-1|-
TGCGCCAGCAGCCATTTAGACAGGGCTGAAGCTTTCTTT
CASSHLDRAEAFF
>TRBD1|TRBV4-1|TRBJ2-5|-
TGCGCCAGCAGCCAAGCCGGGACAGCACAAGAGACCCAGTACTTC
CASSQAGTAQETQYF
>TRBD1|TRBV4-1|TRBJ1-2|-
TGCGCCAGCAGCCAAGCATGGGACAGGGGAGGGGGCTATGGCTACACCTTC
CASSQAWDRGGGYGYTF
>-|TRBV6-5|TRBJ2-3|once
TGTGCCAGCAGCCCGTTACACAGGGAGCATACGCAGTATTTT
CASSPLHREHTQYF
>TRBD1|TRBV27|TRBJ1-1|-
TGTGCCAGCAGTTTATTTAGGGGGCTATCGGACACTGAAGCTTTCTTT
CASSLFRGLSDTEAFF
>-|TRBV7-3|TRBJ1-4|-
TGTGCCAGCAGCTTAACGGGGCCGGGAGGGGGTGAAAAACTGTTTTTT
CASSLTGPGGGEKLFF
>TRBD1|TRBV19|TRBJ2-7|-
TGTGCCAGTAGGCAGACAGGGGTAACCTACGAGCAGTACTTC
CASRQTGVTYEQYF
>TRBD1|TRBV7-3|TRBJ2-7|-
TGTGCCAGCAGCATTAACAGGGGGCGCGAGCAGTACTTC
CASSINRGREQYF
>TRBD2|TRBV7-9|TRBJ2-7|-
TGTGCCAGCAGGGTGAGCGGGGGCTCCTACGAGCAGTACTTC
CASRVSGGSYEQYF
>TRBD1|TRBV11-2|TRBJ1-4|-
TGTGCCAGCAGCTTAGGTCATTCAGGGGGTCATGAAAAACTGTTTTTT
CASSLGHSGGHEKLFF
>TRBD1|TRBV19|TRBJ1-1|-
TGTGCCAGTACCGGCAGGGGGCGAACTGAAGCTTTCTTT
CASTGRGRTEAFF
>TRBD1|TRBV6-5|TRBJ2-2|once
TGTGCCAGCAGTTACTCACAGGGGGGGGAGCTGTTTTTT
CASSYSQGGELFF
>-|TRBV5-1|TRBJ1-1|-
TGCGCCAGCAGCACAGGGACATCTAACACTGAAGCTTTCTTT
CASSTGTSNTEAFF